The 29 T cell receptor beta chains reported below all come from one sample, sequenced in a study of T cells expressing NK-cell markers. TCRdb reprocessed the 5' RACE reads, with one entry per CDR3 protein and no DNA. Listed are approximately 460,000 distinct CDR3 sequences; under 7.5% falls within the top ten. The sample was blood T cells: a sorted CD56 or NKG2C T cell subset, CD4+ or CD8+ T cells, or bulk PBMC T cells (not recorded which). Receptor source: a woman between 18 and 75 years old in good health.

CDR3: CASSLAYDQPQHF. V usage is TRBV7-2 and J usage is TRBJ1-5. This CDR3 is built from 13 residues. Germline-derived CDR1 and CDR2 are SGHTA and FQGNSA.

The CDR3 reads CASSNQGAVVSGELFF. V usage is TRBV7-9 and J usage is TRBJ2-2; TCRdb picks TRBD1, but there is no DNA to check that call. CDR1 and CDR2 from the germline V gene are SEHNR and FQNEAQ (reference sequence). The CDR3 contains 16 residues.

CDR3 loop: CASSSRGQAKDGNTIYF. The rearrangement joins TRBV9 to TRBJ1-3; TCRdb reports TRBD1, a call that lacks DNA to check it against. This CDR3 is built from 17 residues. Germline V gives CDR1 SGDLS, CDR2 YYNGEE.

The chain carries TRBV9 and TRBJ2-3. CDR1 and CDR2 (germline): SGDLS, YYNGEE. The CDR3 totals 14 residues. Here the CDR3 reads CASSSSGRTDTQYF.

The rearrangement links TRBV20-1 to TRBJ2-3; lacking DNA, the TRBD2 call made by TCRdb goes unchecked. The CDR3 sequence is 16 residues long. Germline V gene sequence: CDR1 DFQATT, CDR2 SNEGSKA (reference sequence). The CDR3: CSASPTSGRVTDTQYF.

The rearrangement links TRBV20-1 to TRBJ2-3; absent DNA, TCRdb's TRBD1 call cannot be checked. The length of the CDR3 is 16 residues. Germline CDR1 reads DFQATT; CDR2 reads SNEGSKA (reference sequence). CDR3 residues: CSATSYRTDSTDTQYF.

The rearrangement links TRBV12-3 or TRBV12-4 to TRBJ2-2. This CDR3 is 14 amino acids long. CDR3 residues: CASSFGWNTGELFF.

This chain links TRBV6-2 or TRBV6-3 with TRBJ2-3; TCRdb reports TRBD1, a call that lacks DNA to check it against. Germline V CDR1 and CDR2: MNHEY, SVGEGT. The length of the CDR3 is 15 residues. CDR3 residues: CATKLGATYEDTQYF.

The chain joins TRBV20-1 to TRBJ2-1. Germline V gene data show CDR1 as DFQATT and CDR2 as SNEGSKA (reference sequence). This CDR3 contains 17 residues. CDR3 region: CSAKRTLALSSYNEQFF.

The J gene is TRBJ2-2, the V gene TRBV11-2; TCRdb reports TRBD1, a call that lacks DNA to check it against. The CDR3 has 14 amino acids. From germline, CDR1 is SGHAT and CDR2 FQNNGV. The CDR3 loop is CASSASQGTGELFF.

The chain carries TRBV27 and TRBJ2-1. Germline assignment: CDR1 MNHEY and CDR2 SMNVEV (reference sequence). The CDR3 extends over 15 amino acids. Here the CDR3 reads CASSLSGSSYNEQFF.

The CDR3 reads CASSKGLRQGFF. The V gene is TRBV21-1, the J gene TRBJ2-1. TRBV21-1 is a pseudogene locus. The CDR3 loop spans 12 amino acids.

V and J are TRBV29-1 and TRBJ1-5; TCRdb names TRBD1, which stays unverified in the absence of DNA. CDR3 length: 13 amino acids. CDR1 is SQVTM, CDR2 ANQGSEA, per germline. The CDR3 loop reads CSAGDSSNQPQHF.

J is TRBJ2-6 and V is TRBV12-3 or TRBV12-4; TCRdb gives TRBD2 as the D gene, but with no DNA this cannot be confirmed. This CDR3 comprises 17 residues. This chain's CDR3 is CASTSLAGGPGANVLTF.

The CDR3 sequence: CASLADQETQYF. The V and J genes are TRBV2 and TRBJ2-5. Germline-derived CDR1 and CDR2 are SNHLY and FYNNEI. The CDR3 runs to 12 residues.

The chain employs TRBV20-1 and TRBJ1-4; the TRBD1 assignment by TCRdb is unverifiable without DNA. The CDR3 has 14 residues. Germline assignment: CDR1 DFQATT and CDR2 SNEGSKA (reference sequence). Here the CDR3 reads CSARGWGAHEKLFF.

CDR3 sequence: CAISVTVGGYEQYF. The rearrangement joins TRBV10-3 to TRBJ2-7; TCRdb selects TRBD2, and the lack of DNA leaves this call unchecked. The germline CDR1 and CDR2 sequences are ENHRY and SYGVKD. The CDR3 consists of 14 residues.

The CDR3 region is CATSRDPRTVGYTDTQYF. The V and J genes are TRBV15 and TRBJ2-3; TCRdb's D call, TRBD2, is unchecked because there is no DNA. This CDR3 region has 18 residues. Germline V lookup: CDR1 LNHNV, CDR2 YYDKDF (reference sequence).

The rearrangement uses TRBV20-1 and TRBJ2-3; the D gene TCRdb calls, TRBD2, cannot be checked with no DNA. From germline, CDR1 is DFQATT and CDR2 SNEGSKA (reference sequence). The CDR3 runs 16 residues. This CDR3 is CSAKIAGGPETDTQYF.

The CDR3 region is CASSAPGRTPSSYGYTF. V usage is TRBV9 and J usage is TRBJ1-2; TCRdb picks TRBD1, but there is no DNA to check that call. Germline CDR1 is SGDLS and CDR2 is YYNGEE. CDR3 length: 17 amino acids.

V and J are TRBV5-1 and TRBJ2-3; there is no DNA to check the TCRdb D call of TRBD1. The germline V gene has CDR1 SGHRS and CDR2 YFSETQ. The CDR3 covers 15 residues. The CDR3 protein is CASSPNRERPDTQYF.

The chain carries TRBV29-1 and TRBJ2-3; TCRdb names TRBD1, which stays unverified in the absence of DNA. Germline-derived CDR1 and CDR2 are SQVTM and ANQGSEA. The CDR3 length is 16 residues. CDR3 sequence: CSVPTGTADPTDTQYF.

The gene calls are TRBV4-3 and TRBJ1-2. From germline, CDR1 is LGHNA and CDR2 YSLEER. This CDR3 has 14 amino acids. The CDR3 sequence: CASSQELSNYGYTF.

CDR3 sequence reads: CASIPLRDRGRRSNSPLHF. V usage is TRBV6-1 and J usage is TRBJ1-6; the D call of TRBD1 rests on TCRdb alone, since no DNA is present to check it. Germline assignment: CDR1 MNHNS and CDR2 SASEGT. The CDR3 is made up of 19 amino acids.

The chain recombines TRBV12-3 or TRBV12-4 with TRBJ2-1; TCRdb selects TRBD1, and the lack of DNA leaves this call unchecked. This CDR3 has 13 amino acids. This chain's CDR3 is CAGQGGTANEQFF.

The V call is TRBV28, the J call TRBJ2-1; TCRdb indicates TRBD2, and absent DNA this call remains unverified. Per germline, CDR1 MDHEN and CDR2 SYDVKM. The length of the CDR3 is 17 residues. The CDR3 region is CASSLSGAGAAYNEQFF.

This sequence joins TRBV12-3 or TRBV12-4 and TRBJ2-3; TCRdb reports TRBD1, a call that lacks DNA to check it against. The CDR3 has 15 amino acids. The CDR3 protein is CASSFGAGGTDTQYF.

This rearrangement joins TRBV19 to TRBJ2-1; absent DNA, TCRdb's TRBD2 call cannot be checked. Germline V CDR1 and CDR2: LNHDA, SQIVND (reference sequence). CDR3 length: 15 amino acids. The CDR3 loop reads CASRRVLGNYNEQFF.

The chain has TRBV12-3 or TRBV12-4 and TRBJ1-6. This CDR3 has 16 amino acids. The CDR3 is CASSLERGPPNSPLHF.